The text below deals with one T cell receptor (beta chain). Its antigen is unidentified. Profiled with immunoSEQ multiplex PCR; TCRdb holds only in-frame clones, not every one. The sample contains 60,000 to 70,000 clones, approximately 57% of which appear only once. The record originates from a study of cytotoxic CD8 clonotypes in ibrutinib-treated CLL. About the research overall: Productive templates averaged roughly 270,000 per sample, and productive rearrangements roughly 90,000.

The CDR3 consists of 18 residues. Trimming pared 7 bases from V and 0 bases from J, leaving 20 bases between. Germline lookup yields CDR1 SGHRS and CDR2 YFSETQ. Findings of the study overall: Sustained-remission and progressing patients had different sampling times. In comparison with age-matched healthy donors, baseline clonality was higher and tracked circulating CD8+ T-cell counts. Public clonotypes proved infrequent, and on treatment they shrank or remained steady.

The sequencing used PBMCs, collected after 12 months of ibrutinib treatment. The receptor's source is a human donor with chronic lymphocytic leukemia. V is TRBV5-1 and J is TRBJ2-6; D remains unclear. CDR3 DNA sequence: TGCGCCAGCGGAACCATAGGGCTGATTGACTCTGGGGCCAACGTCCTGACTTTC. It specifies CASGTIGLIDSGANVLTF.